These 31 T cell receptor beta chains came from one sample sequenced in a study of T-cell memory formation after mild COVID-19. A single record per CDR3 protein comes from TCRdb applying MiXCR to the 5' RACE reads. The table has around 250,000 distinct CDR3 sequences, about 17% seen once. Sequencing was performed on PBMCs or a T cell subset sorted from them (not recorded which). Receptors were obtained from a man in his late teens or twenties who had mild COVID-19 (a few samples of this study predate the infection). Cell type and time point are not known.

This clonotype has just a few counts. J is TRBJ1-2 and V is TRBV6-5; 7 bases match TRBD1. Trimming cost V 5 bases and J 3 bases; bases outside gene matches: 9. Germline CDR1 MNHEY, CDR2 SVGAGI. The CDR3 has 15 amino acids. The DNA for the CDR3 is TGTGCCAGCAGTCCTCGGGACAGTCCCGACTATGGCTACACCTTC. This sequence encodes CASSPRDSPDYGYTF.

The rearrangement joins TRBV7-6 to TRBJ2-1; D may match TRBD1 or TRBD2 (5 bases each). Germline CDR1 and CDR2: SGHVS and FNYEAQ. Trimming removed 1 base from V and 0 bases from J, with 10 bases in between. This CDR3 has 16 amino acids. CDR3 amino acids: CASSLGGTASYNEQFF. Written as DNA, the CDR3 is TGTGCCAGCAGCTTAGGTGGGACGGCCTCCTACAATGAGCAGTTCTTC. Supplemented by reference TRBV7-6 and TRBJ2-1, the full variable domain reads GAGVSQSPRYKVTKRGQDVALRCDPISGHVSLYWYRQALGQGPEFLTYFNYEAQQDKSGLPNDRFSAERPEGSISTLTIQRTEQRDSAMYRCASSLGGTASYNEQFFGPGTRLTVL.

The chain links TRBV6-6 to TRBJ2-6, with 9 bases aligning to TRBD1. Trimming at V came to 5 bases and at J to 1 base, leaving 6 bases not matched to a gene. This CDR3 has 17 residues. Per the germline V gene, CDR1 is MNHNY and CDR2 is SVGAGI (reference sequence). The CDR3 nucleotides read TGTGCCAGCAGTCGGACAGGGGCGCAGTCTGGGGCCAACGTCCTGACTTTC. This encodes CASSRTGAQSGANVLTF.

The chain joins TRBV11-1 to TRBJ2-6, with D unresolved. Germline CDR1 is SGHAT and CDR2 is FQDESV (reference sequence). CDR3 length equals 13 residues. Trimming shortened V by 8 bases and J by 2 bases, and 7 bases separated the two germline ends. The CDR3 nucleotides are TGTGCCAGCGAGGCAACTGGGGCCAACGTCCTGACTTTC. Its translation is CASEATGANVLTF. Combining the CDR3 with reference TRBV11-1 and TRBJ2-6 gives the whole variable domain EAEVAQSPRYKITEKSQAVAFWCDPISGHATLYWYRQILGQGPELLVQFQDESVVDDSQLPKDRFSAERLKGVDSTLKIQPAELGDSAMYLCASEATGANVLTFGAGSRLTVL.

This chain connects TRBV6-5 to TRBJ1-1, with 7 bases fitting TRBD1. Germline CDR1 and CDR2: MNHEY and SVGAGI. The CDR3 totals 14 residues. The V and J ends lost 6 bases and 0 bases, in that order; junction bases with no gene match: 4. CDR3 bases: TGTGCCAGCAGACCCCAGGGGGTGAACACTGAAGCTTTCTTT. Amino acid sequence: CASRPQGVNTEAFF.

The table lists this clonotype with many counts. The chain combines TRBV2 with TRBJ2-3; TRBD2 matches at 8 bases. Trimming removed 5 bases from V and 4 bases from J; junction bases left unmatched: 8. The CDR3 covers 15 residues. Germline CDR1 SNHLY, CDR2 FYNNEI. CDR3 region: CASSPGTRSSDTQYF. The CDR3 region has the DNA TGTGCCAGCAGTCCCGGGACTAGGTCATCAGATACGCAGTATTTT.

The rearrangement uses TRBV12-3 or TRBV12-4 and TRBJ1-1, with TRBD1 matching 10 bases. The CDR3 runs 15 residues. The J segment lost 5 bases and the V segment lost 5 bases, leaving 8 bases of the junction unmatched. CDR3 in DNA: TGTGCCAGCAGTCTAACTGGGACAGGGGCTACTGAAGCTTTCTTT. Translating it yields CASSLTGTGATEAFF.

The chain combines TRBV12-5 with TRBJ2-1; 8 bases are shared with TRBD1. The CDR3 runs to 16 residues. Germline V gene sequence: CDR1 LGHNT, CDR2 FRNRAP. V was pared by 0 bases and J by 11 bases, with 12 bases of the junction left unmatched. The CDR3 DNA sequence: TGTGCTAGTGGTTTGGTTAGAGAACAGGGGGTGCCGAAGCAGTTCTTC. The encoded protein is CASGLVREQGVPKQFF.

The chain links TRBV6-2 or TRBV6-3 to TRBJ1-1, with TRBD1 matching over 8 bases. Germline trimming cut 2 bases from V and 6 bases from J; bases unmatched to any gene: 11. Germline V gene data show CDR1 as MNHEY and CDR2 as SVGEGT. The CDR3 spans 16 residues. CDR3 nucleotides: TGTGCCAGCAGTTACAACGCCCGGACAGGGATAGCTGAAGCTTTCTTT. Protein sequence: CASSYNARTGIAEAFF.

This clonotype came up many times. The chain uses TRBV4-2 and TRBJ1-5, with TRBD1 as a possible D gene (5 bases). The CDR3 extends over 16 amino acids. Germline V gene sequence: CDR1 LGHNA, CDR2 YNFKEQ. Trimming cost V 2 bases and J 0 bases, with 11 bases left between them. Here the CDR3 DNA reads TGTGCCAGCAGCCAACGGGACGGTTATAGCAATCAGCCCCAGCATTTT. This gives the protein CASSQRDGYSNQPQHF.

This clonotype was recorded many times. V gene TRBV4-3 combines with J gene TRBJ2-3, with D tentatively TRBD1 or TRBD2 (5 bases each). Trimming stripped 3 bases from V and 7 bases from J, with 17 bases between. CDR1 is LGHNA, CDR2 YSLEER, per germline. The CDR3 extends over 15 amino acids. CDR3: CASSQSRDPPYTQYF. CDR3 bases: TGCGCCAGCAGCCAGTCCCGGGACCCTCCTTATACGCAGTATTTT.

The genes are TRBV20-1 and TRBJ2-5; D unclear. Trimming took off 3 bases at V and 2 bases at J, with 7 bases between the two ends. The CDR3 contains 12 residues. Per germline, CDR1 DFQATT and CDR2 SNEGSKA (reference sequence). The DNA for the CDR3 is TGCAGTGCTAGGGGCCATCAAGAGACCCAGTACTTC. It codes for CSARGHQETQYF.

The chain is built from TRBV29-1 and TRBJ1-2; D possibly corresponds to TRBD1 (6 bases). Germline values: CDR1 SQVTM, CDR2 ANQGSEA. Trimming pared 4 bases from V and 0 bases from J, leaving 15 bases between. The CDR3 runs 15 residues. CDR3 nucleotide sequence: TGCAGCGTTGGAGAAGGGGGGATATCTAACTATGGCTACACCTTC. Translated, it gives CSVGEGGISNYGYTF.

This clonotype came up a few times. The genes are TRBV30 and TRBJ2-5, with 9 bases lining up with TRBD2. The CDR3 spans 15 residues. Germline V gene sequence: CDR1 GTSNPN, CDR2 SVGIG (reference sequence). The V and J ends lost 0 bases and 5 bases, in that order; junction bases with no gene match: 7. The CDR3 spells CAWSVVAGVVETQYF. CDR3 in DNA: TGTGCCTGGAGTGTAGTAGCGGGGGTGGTCGAGACCCAGTACTTC.

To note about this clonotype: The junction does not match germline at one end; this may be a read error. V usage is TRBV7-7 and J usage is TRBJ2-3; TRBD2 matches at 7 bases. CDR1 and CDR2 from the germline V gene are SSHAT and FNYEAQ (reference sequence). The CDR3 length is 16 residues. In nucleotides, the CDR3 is TGTGCTAGCAGCCCCCTTTCTAGCGGAAGAACAGATACGCAGTATTTT. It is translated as CASSPLSSGRTDTQYF.

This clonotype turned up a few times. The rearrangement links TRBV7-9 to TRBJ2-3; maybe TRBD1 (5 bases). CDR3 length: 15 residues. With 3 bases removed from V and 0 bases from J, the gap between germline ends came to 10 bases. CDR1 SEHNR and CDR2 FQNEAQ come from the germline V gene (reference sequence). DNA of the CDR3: TGTGCCAGCAGCTTTGATGGGGCTAGCACAGATACGCAGTATTTT. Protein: CASSFDGASTDTQYF.

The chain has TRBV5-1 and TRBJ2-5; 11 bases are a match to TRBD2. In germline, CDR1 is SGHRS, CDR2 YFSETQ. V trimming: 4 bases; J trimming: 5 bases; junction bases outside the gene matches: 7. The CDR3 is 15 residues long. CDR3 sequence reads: CASSDPLAGVETQYF. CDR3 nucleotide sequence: TGCGCCAGCAGCGACCCACTAGCGGGGGTTGAGACCCAGTACTTC.

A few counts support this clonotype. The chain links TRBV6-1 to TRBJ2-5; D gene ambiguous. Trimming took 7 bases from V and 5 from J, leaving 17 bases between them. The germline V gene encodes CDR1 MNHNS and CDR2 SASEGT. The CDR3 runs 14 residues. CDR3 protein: CASKGHGFLETQYF. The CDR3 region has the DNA TGTGCCAGCAAAGGGCATGGCTTTCTGGAGACCCAGTACTTC.

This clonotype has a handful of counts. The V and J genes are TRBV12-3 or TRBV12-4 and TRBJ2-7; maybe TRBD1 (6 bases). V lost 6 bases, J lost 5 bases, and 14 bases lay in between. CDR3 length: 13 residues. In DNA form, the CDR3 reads TGTGCCAGCAGAGAACAGGGAAAAGACGAGCAGTACGTC. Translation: CASREQGKDEQYV.

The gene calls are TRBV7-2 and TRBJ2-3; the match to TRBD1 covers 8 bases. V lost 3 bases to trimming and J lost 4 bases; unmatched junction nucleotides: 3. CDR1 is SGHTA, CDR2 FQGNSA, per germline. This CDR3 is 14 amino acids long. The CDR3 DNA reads TGTGCCAGCAGCTTCAGGGGGCGCGCAGATACGCAGTATTTT. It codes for CASSFRGRADTQYF.

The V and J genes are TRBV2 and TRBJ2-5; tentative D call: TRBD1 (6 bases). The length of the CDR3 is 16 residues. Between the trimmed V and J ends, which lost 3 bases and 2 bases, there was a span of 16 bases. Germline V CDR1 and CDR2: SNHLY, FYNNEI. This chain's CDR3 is CASSDRARGSQETQYF. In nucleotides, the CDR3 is TGTGCCAGCAGTGACAGGGCCAGGGGTTCGCAAGAGACCCAGTACTTC.

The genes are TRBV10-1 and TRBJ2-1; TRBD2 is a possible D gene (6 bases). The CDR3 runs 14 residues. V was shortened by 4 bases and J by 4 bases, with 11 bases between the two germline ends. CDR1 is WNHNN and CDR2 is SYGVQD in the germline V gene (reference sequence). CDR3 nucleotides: TGCGCCAGCAGTGCCGGGGGTCAGTACAATGAGCAGTTCTTC. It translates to CASSAGGQYNEQFF.

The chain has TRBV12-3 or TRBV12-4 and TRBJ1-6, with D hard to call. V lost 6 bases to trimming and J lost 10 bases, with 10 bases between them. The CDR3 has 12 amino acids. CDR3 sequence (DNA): TGTGCCAGCAGCCGACTGAACTCACCCCTCCACTTT. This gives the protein CASSRLNSPLHF.

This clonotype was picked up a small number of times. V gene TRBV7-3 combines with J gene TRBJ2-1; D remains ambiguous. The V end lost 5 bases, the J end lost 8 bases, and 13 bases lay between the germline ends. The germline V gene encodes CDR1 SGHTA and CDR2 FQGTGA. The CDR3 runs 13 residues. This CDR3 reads CASSRYIPDEQFF. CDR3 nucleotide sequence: TGTGCCAGCAGCCGCTATATTCCCGATGAGCAGTTCTTC.

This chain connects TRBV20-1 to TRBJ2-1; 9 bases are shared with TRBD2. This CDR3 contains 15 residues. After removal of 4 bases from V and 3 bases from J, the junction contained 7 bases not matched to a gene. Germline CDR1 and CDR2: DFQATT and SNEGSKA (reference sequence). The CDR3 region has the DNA TGCAGTGCTACGTTAGCGGGGGACGACTACAATGAGCAGTTCTTC. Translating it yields CSATLAGDDYNEQFF.

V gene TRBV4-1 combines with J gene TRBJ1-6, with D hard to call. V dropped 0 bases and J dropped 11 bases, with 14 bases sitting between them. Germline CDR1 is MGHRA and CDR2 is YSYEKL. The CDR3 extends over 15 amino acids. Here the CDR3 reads CASSQEESKRTPLHF. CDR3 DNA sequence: TGCGCCAGCAGCCAAGAGGAGTCGAAGCGTACACCCCTCCACTTT.

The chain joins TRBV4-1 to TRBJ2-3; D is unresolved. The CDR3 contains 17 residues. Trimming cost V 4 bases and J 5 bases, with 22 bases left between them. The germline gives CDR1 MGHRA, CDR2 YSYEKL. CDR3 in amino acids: CASSLEIAGRRGDTQYF. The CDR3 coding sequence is TGCGCCAGCAGCCTTGAAATCGCCGGACGGCGTGGAGATACGCAGTATTTT.

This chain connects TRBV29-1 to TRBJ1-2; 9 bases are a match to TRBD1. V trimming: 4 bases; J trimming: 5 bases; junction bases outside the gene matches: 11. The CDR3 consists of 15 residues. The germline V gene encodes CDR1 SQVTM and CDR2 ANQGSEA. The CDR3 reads CSVAKSGTGSYGYTF. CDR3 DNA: TGCAGCGTTGCCAAGTCCGGGACAGGGTCTTATGGCTACACCTTC.

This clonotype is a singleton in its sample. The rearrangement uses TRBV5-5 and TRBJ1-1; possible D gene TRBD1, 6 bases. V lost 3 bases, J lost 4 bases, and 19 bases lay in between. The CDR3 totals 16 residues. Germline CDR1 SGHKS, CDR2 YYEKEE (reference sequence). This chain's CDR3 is CASSYRFRVGGTEAFF. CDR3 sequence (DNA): TGTGCCAGCAGCTATCGATTCAGGGTAGGGGGCACTGAAGCTTTCTTT.

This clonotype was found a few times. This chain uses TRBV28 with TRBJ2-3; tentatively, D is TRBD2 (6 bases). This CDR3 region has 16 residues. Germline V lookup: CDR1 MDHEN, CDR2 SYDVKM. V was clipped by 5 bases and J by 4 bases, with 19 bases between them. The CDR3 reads CASSIVPLALPDTQYF. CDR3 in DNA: TGTGCCAGCAGTATCGTACCACTAGCCCTCCCAGATACGCAGTATTTT.

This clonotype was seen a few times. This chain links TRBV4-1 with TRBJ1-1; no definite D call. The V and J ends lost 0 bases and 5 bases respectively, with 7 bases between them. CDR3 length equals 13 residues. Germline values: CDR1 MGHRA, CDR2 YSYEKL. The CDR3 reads CASSQEAGTEAFF. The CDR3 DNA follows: TGCGCCAGCAGCCAAGAAGCGGGAACTGAAGCTTTCTTT.